This T cell receptor (beta chain) was recovered during a study of T cells after yellow fever vaccination. Study findings and constraints: Post-booster repertoires contained most primary-vaccination clones again (96% CD4, about 88% CD8).

TCRdb called the 5' RACE reads again in MiXCR, with one record for every CDR3 protein. The table includes about 150,000 distinct CDR3 sequences, 5% to 8% detected once. There are 15 residues in the CDR3. CDR1 DFQATT and CDR2 SNEGSKA come from the germline V gene (reference sequence). The junction had 4 bases not matched to a gene; V was cut back by 0 bases and J by 4 bases. There are many counts of this clonotype. Its cognate antigen is unknown. This sequence originates from a man aged 25 to 40 who received the YFV17D yellow fever vaccine. V gene TRBV20-1 combines with J gene TRBJ2-7; 12 bases are shared with TRBD2. The sample in question was CD4+ T cells sorted from PBMCs, obtained 10 days after the yellow fever booster vaccination. The CDR3 region is CSARDLTSGRYEQYF. CDR3 sequence (DNA): TGCAGTGCTAGAGATTTGACTAGCGGGAGATACGAGCAGTACTTC.